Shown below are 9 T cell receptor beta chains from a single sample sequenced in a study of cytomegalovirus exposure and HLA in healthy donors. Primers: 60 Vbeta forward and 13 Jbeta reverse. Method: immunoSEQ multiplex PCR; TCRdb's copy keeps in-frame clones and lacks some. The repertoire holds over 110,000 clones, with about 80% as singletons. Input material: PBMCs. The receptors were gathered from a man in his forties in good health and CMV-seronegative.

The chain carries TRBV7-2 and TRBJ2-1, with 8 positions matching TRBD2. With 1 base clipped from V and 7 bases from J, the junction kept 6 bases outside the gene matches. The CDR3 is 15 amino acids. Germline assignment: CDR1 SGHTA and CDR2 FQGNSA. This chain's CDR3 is CASSLEVLAVNEQFF. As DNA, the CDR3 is TGTGCCAGCAGCTTAGAGGTACTAGCGGTAAATGAGCAGTTCTTC.

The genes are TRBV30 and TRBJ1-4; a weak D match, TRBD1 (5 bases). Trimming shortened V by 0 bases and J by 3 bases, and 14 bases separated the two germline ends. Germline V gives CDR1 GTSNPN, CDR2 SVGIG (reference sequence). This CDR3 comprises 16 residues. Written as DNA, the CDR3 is TGTGCCTGGAGTGTAGGTCGGGTCAGGGCTAATGAAAAACTGTTTTTT. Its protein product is CAWSVGRVRANEKLFF.

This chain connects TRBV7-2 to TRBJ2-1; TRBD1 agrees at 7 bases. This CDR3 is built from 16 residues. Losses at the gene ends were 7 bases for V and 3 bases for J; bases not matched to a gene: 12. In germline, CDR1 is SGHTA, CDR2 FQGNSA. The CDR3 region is CASTQRLQGDYNEQFF. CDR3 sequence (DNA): TGTGCCAGCACCCAAAGACTGCAGGGGGACTACAATGAGCAGTTCTTC.

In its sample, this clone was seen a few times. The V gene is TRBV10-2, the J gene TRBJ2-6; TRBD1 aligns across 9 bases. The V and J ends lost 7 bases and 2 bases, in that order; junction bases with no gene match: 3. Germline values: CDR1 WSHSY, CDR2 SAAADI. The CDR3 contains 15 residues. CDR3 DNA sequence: TGCGCCAGCATTACAGGGGGCGCTGGGGCCAACGTCCTGACTTTC. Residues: CASITGGAGANVLTF.

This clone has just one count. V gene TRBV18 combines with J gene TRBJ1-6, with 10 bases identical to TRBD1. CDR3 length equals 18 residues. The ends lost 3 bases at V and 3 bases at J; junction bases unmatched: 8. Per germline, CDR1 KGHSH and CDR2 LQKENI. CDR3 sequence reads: CASSPTPRDRGYNSPLHF. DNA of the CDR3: TGTGCCAGCTCACCTACACCCCGGGACAGGGGCTATAATTCACCCCTCCACTTT.

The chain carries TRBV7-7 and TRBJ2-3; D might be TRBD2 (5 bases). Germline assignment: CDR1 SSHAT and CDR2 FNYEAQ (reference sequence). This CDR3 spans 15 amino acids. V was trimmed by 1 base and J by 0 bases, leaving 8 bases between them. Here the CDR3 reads CASSLGLTSTDTQYF. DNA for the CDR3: TGTGCCAGCAGCTTAGGACTAACTAGCACAGATACGCAGTATTTT.

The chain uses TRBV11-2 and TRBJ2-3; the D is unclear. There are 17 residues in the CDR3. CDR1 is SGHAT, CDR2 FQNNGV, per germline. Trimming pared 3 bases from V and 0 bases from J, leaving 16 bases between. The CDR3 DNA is TGTGCCAGCAGCTTCGAACACAATCCCATTAGCACAGATACGCAGTATTTT. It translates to CASSFEHNPISTDTQYF.

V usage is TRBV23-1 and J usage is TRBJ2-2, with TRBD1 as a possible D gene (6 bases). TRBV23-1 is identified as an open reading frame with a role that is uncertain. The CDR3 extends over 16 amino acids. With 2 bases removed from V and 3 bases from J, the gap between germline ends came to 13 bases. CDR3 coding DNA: TGCGCCAGCAGTCAACGGAAGGACAGTTACACCGGGGAGCTGTTTTTT. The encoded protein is CASSQRKDSYTGELFF.

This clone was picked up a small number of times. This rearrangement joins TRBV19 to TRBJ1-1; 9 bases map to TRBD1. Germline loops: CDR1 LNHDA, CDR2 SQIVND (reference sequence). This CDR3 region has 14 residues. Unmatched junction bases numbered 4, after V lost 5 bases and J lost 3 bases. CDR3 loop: CASSGQGKDTEAFF. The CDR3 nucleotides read TGTGCCAGTAGTGGACAGGGGAAGGACACTGAAGCTTTCTTT.